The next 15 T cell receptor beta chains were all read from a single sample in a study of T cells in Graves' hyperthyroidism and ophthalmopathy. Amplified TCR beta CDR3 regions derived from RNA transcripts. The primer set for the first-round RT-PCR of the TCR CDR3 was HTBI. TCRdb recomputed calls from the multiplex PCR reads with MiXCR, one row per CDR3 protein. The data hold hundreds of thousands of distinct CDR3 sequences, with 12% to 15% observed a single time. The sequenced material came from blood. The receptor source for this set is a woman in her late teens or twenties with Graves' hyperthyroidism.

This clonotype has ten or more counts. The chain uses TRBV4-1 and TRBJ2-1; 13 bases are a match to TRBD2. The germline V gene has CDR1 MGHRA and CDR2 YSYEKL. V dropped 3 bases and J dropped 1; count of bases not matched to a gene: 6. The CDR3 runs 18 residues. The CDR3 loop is CASSHGTSGKGSYNEQFF. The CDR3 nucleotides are TGCGCCAGCAGCCACGGGACTAGCGGGAAGGGGTCCTACAATGAGCAGTTCTTC.

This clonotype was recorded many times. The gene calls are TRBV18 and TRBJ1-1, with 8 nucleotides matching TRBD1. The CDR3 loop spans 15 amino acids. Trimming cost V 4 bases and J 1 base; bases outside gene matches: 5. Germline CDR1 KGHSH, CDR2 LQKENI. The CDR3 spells CASSLTGQGNTEAFF. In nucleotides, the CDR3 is TGTGCCAGCTCACTTACTGGACAGGGGAACACTGAAGCTTTCTTT.

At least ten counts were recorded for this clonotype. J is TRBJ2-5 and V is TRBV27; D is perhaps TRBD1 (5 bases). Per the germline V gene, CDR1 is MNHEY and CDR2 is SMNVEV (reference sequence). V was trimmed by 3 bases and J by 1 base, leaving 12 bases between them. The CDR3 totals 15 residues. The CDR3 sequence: CASSFQGSFQETQYF. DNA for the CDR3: TGTGCCAGCAGTTTTCAGGGCAGCTTCCAAGAGACCCAGTACTTC.

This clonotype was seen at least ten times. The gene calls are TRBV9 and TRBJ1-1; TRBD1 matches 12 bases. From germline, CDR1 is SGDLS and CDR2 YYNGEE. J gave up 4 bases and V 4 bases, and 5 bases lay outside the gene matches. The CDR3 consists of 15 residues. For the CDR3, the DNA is TGTGCCAGCAGCCCCTGGGACAGGGGGCCCACTGAAGCTTTCTTT. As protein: CASSPWDRGPTEAFF.

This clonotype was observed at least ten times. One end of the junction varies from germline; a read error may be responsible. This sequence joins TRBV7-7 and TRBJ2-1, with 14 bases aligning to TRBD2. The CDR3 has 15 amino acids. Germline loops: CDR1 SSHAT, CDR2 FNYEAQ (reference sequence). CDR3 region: CASSLEGLAGEEQFF. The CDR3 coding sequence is TGTGCTAGCAGCTTAGAGGGACTAGCGGGAGAGGAGCAGTTCTTC.

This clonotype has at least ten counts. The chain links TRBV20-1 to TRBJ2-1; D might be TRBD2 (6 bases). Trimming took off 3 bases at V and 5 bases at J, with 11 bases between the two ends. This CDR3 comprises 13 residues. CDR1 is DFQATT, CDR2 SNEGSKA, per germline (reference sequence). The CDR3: CSARGRGNNEQFF. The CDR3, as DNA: TGCAGTGCTAGGGGTCGCGGGAACAATGAGCAGTTCTTC.

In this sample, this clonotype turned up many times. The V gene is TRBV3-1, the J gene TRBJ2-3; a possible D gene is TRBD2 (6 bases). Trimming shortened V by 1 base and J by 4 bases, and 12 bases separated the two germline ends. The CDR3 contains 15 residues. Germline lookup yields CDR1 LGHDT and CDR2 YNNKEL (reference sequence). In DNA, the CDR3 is TGTGCCAGCAGCCAAGCCACACTAGCCCCAGATACGCAGTATTTT. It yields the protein CASSQATLAPDTQYF.

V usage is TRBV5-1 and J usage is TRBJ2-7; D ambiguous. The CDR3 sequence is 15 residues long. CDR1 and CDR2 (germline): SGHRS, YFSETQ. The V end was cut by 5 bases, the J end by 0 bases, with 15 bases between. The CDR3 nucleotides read TGCGCCAGCAGTTCCGACCCCAGGAGCTCCTACGAGCAGTACTTC. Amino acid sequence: CASSSDPRSSYEQYF.

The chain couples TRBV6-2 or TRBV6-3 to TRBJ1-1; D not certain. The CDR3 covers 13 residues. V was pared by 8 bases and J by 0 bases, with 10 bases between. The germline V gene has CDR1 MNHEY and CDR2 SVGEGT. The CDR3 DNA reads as TGTGCCAGCTTGGCAGGAGTGAACACTGAAGCTTTCTTT. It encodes CASLAGVNTEAFF.

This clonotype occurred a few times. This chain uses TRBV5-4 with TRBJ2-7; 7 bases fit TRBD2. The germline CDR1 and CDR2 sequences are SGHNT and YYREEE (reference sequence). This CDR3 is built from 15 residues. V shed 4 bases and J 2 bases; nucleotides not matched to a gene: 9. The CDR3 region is CASSPAGDPAYEQYF. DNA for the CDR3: TGTGCCAGCAGCCCGGCGGGGGACCCTGCCTACGAGCAGTACTTC.

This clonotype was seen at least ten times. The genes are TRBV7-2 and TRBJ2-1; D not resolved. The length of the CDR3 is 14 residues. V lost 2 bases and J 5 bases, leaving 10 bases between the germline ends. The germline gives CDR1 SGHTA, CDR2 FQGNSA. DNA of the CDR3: TGTGCCAGCAGCTTACTGGGGATGAACAATGAGCAGTTCTTC. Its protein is CASSLLGMNNEQFF.

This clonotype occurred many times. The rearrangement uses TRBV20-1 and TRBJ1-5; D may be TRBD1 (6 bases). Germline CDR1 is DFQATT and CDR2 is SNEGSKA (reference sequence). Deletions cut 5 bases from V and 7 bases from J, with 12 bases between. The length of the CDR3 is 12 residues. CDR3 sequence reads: CSAVGASQPQHF. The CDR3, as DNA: TGCAGTGCTGTGGGGGCGTCCCAGCCCCAGCATTTT.

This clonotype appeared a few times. The CDR3 DNA reads as TGCAGCGTTGAAGGCCTTCACTACGAGCAGTACTTC. This gives the protein CSVEGLHYEQYF. The chain employs TRBV29-1 and TRBJ2-7; no firm D call. The CDR3 has 12 residues. Trimming removed 1 base at V and 3 bases at J, with 7 bases between. Germline loops: CDR1 SQVTM, CDR2 ANQGSEA.

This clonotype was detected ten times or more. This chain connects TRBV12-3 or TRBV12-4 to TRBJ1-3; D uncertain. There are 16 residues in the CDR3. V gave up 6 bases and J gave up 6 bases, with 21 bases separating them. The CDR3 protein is CASRISFKVRQNTIYF. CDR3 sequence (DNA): TGTGCCAGCAGAATAAGTTTTAAAGTTAGGCAAAACACCATATATTTT.

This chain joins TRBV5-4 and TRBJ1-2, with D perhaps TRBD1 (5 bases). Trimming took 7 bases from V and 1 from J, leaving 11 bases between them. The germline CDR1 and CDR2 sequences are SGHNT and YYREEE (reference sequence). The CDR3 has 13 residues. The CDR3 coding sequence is TGTGCCAGCTGGGGGGGTAATAACTATGGCTACACCTTC. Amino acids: CASWGGNNYGYTF.